The next 19 T cell receptor beta chains were all read from a single sample in a study of regulatory T cells in long-lasting Graves disease. Time point defined: persistent/refractory GD, antithyroid drugs over 5 years with positive TRAb. Extracted PBMC RNA gave rise to the TCR library. Assembly of TCR beta libraries relied on iRepertoire HTBI primers together with Arm-PCR of CDR3 regions. TCRdb re-called the multiplex PCR reads with MiXCR, one entry per CDR3 protein. The repertoire consists of roughly 450,000 distinct CDR3 sequences, with less than 25% occurring once and the leading ten covering 7.8%. Here the sequenced sample was peripheral blood mononuclear cells (PBMCs), taken when the disease was refractory, from a patient treated with antithyroid drugs. These receptors were obtained from a female donor with Graves disease.

The rearrangement uses TRBV12-3 or TRBV12-4 and TRBJ2-1, with D tentatively TRBD2 (6 bases). The V and J ends lost 6 bases and 2 bases respectively, with 14 bases between them. The CDR3 consists of 15 residues. For the CDR3, the DNA is TGTGCCAGCAGCCACGGGGGACGGACCTACAATGAGCAGTTCTTC. Its protein product is CASSHGGRTYNEQFF.

On this clonotype: A clone one base away is much larger, so this may be a read error. This chain links TRBV12-3 or TRBV12-4 with TRBJ1-1, with D tentatively TRBD1 (5 bases). The CDR3 has 17 amino acids. The V and J ends lost 5 bases and 4 bases respectively, with 23 bases between them. CDR3: CASSLYKGQTMSTEAFF. In DNA, the CDR3 is TGTGCCAGCAGTCTTTACAAAGGACAAACGATGAGCACTGAAGCTTTCTTT.

This sequence joins TRBV24-1 and TRBJ2-5, with no clear D. Between the trimmed V and J ends, which lost 0 bases and 10 bases, there was a span of 11 bases. In germline, CDR1 is KGHDR, CDR2 SFDVKD. This CDR3 contains 13 residues. CDR3 protein: CATSDLPGVGQYF. The CDR3 DNA reads TGTGCCACCAGTGATTTGCCGGGTGTCGGCCAGTACTTC.

This clonotype came up a few times. This sequence joins TRBV7-9 and TRBJ2-7; no clear D gene. V was trimmed by 5 bases and J by 0 bases, leaving 11 bases between them. CDR1 is SEHNR and CDR2 is FQNEAQ in the germline V gene (reference sequence). CDR3 length: 14 residues. CDR3 nucleotide sequence: TGTGCCAGCAGCCAACAGAAGAGCTCCTACGAGCAGTACTTC. This translates into CASSQQKSSYEQYF.

V and J are TRBV18 and TRBJ1-3, with unresolved D. CDR3 length equals 15 residues. Germline V gene lookup returns CDR1 KGHSH and CDR2 LQKENI. Trimming cost V 3 bases and J 0 bases, with 9 bases left between them. For the CDR3, the DNA is TGTGCCAGCTCACCGCGGCTGAGCTCTGGAAACACCATATATTTT. Translated: CASSPRLSSGNTIYF. Together with reference TRBV18 and TRBJ1-3, the CDR3 gives the full variable domain: NAGVMQNPRHLVRRRGQEARLRCSPMKGHSHVYWYRQLPEEGLKFMVYLQKENIIDESGMPKERFSAEFPKEGPSILRIQQVVRGDSAAYFCASSPRLSSGNTIYFGEGSWLTVV.

Many counts were recorded for this clonotype. V is TRBV20-1 and J is TRBJ1-5, with TRBD1 identical over 7 bases. This CDR3 has 13 amino acids. V lost 5 bases, J lost 6 bases, and 7 bases stayed unmatched. The germline CDR1 and CDR2 sequences are DFQATT and SNEGSKA (reference sequence). The CDR3 coding sequence is TGCAGTGCTGCTACAGGGGTTAGTCAGCCCCAGCATTTT. Protein product: CSAATGVSQPQHF.

This rearrangement joins TRBV13 to TRBJ2-2, with TRBD1 identical over 10 bases. CDR1 is PRHDT, CDR2 FYEKMQ, per germline (reference sequence). The CDR3 totals 17 residues. V was pared by 0 bases and J by 1 base, with 2 bases of the junction left unmatched. CDR3 nucleotide sequence: TGTGCCAGCAGCTTAGGAGGGGACAGGGGGAACACCGGGGAGCTGTTTTTT. Its translation: CASSLGGDRGNTGELFF.

The chain carries TRBV2 and TRBJ2-3; 13 bases match TRBD2. Germline assignment: CDR1 SNHLY and CDR2 FYNNEI. CDR3 length: 17 residues. With 2 bases clipped from V and 2 bases from J, the junction kept 4 bases outside the gene matches. CDR3 sequence: CASSEFGLAGVTDTQYF. In DNA, the CDR3 is TGTGCCAGCAGTGAATTCGGACTAGCGGGGGTCACAGATACGCAGTATTTT.

The chain uses TRBV18 and TRBJ1-2; D unresolved. In germline, CDR1 is KGHSH, CDR2 LQKENI. Trimming took 2 bases from V and 2 from J, leaving 12 bases between them. The CDR3 covers 15 residues. CDR3 region: CASSPKQTENYGYTF. The CDR3 DNA reads as TGTGCCAGCTCACCAAAACAAACTGAAAACTATGGCTACACCTTC.

This clonotype has a count of ten or more. The J gene is TRBJ2-7, the V gene TRBV2; 8 nucleotides line up with TRBD2. CDR1 is SNHLY, CDR2 FYNNEI, per germline. CDR3 length equals 15 residues. J gave up 0 bases and V 6 bases, and 7 bases lay outside the gene matches. CDR3 in DNA: TGTGCCAGCAGGCGGGGTAGCGGGGACTCCTACGAGCAGTACTTC. Translating gives CASRRGSGDSYEQYF. The full variable domain, rest sourced from reference TRBV2 and TRBJ2-7, is EPEVTQTPSHQVTQMGQEVILRCVPISNHLYFYWYRQILGQKVEFLVSFYNNEISEKSEIFDDQFSVERPDGSNFTLKIRSTKLEDSAMYFCASRRGSGDSYEQYFGPGTRLTVT.

This clonotype was seen repeatedly, ten times or more. The chain couples TRBV24-1 to TRBJ1-1, with a possible D match to TRBD1 (5 bases). Germline-derived CDR1 and CDR2 are KGHDR and SFDVKD. V lost 4 bases and J 5 bases, leaving 16 bases between the germline ends. The CDR3 consists of 15 residues. The CDR3 nucleotides read TGTGCCACCAGTGAATCCGGGACCGGAGGAACTGAAGCTTTCTTT. It translates to CATSESGTGGTEAFF.

This clonotype was seen only a few times. This chain uses TRBV20-1 with TRBJ2-7; 11 bases agree with TRBD1. Trimming cost V 2 bases and J 4 bases; bases outside gene matches: 13. There are 17 residues in the CDR3. Germline CDR1 DFQATT, CDR2 SNEGSKA (reference sequence). CDR3 residues: CSARTGTGGSPKYEQYF. DNA of the CDR3: TGCAGTGCTAGAACCGGGACAGGGGGTTCGCCGAAATACGAGCAGTACTTC.

This clonotype appeared a few times. V and J are TRBV6-1 and TRBJ2-2, with unresolved D. Trimming stripped 7 bases from V and 9 bases from J, with 12 bases between. The CDR3 is 12 amino acids. Per germline, CDR1 MNHNS and CDR2 SASEGT. CDR3 region: CASITRLRELFF. The CDR3 DNA follows: TGTGCCAGCATTACCCGCCTCAGGGAGCTGTTTTTT.

This clonotype was counted many times. CDR3 DNA: TGTGCCAGCAGCTTAGAAGGCGCGGGGGACTCCTACGAGCAGTACTTC. This gives the protein CASSLEGAGDSYEQYF. The chain carries TRBV7-8 and TRBJ2-7, with TRBD2 matching over 7 bases. CDR1 is SGHVS and CDR2 is FQNEAQ in the germline V gene. The length of the CDR3 is 16 residues. J was trimmed by 0 bases and V by 1 base; bases with no gene match: 6.

This clonotype was picked up many times. The chain carries TRBV11-2 and TRBJ2-4; D remains ambiguous. The CDR3 spans 16 residues. CDR1 is SGHAT and CDR2 is FQNNGV in the germline V gene. The V end was cut by 2 bases, the J end by 1 base, with 12 bases between. The CDR3 bases are TGTGCCAGCAGCTTATTTTCTCTGGGGGCCAAAAACATTCAGTACTTC. Its translation is CASSLFSLGAKNIQYF.

In this sample, this clonotype turned up many times. The chain joins TRBV12-3 or TRBV12-4 to TRBJ1-2; possibly TRBD1 for D (5 bases). V was trimmed by 1 base and J by 7 bases, leaving 13 bases between them. CDR3 length equals 14 residues. The CDR3 nucleotides read TGTGCCAGCAGTTTAGGCGGGGGGGTTCGTGGCTACACCTTC. It yields the protein CASSLGGGVRGYTF.

The chain uses TRBV12-3 or TRBV12-4 and TRBJ2-1, with D possibly TRBD1 on 5 matching bases. The length of the CDR3 is 10 residues. Trimming pared 6 bases from V and 8 bases from J, leaving 5 bases between. The CDR3 sequence: CASRGDEQFF. DNA of the CDR3: TGTGCCAGCAGAGGGGATGAGCAGTTCTTC.

A word on this clonotype: Germline is not matched at one junction end, which may reflect a read error. The rearrangement uses TRBV4-1 and TRBJ2-5; D remains unclear. Germline V gene data show CDR1 as MGHRA and CDR2 as YSYEKL. The CDR3 extends over 12 amino acids. CDR3 residues: CVSSGELETQYF. As DNA, the CDR3 is TGCGTCAGCAGTGGAGAGTTGGAGACCCAGTACTTC.

The V gene is TRBV3-1, the J gene TRBJ2-1, with 9 bases that match TRBD2. Trimming removed 1 base from V and 6 bases from J; junction bases left unmatched: 7. The CDR3 contains 16 residues. Germline values: CDR1 LGHDT, CDR2 YNNKEL (reference sequence). The chain's CDR3 is CASSQAGGLAPNEQFF. CDR3 nucleotide sequence: TGTGCCAGCAGCCAAGCGGGGGGACTAGCACCCAATGAGCAGTTCTTC.